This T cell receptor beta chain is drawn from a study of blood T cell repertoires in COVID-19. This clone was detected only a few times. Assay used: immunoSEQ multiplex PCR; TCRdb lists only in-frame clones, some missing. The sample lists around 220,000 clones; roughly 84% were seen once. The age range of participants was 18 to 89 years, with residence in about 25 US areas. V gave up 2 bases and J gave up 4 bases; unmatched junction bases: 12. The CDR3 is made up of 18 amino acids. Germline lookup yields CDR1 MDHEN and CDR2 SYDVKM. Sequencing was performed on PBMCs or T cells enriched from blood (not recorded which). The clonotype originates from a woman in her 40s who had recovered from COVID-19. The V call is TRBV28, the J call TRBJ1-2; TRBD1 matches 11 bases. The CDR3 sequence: CASSLNPGQGGLFYGYTF. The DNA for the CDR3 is TGTGCCAGCAGTTTAAATCCGGGACAGGGGGGACTTTTCTATGGCTACACCTTC.